This section outlines one T cell receptor beta chain sequence together with its context. The antigen is unknown. This specimen belongs to a study of radiotherapy plus CTLA-4 blockade in lung cancer. Study-wide results and limits: Reported findings show early blood T cell clone dynamics, with interferon-beta, best predicted response.

The CDR3 consists of 13 residues. Germline CDR1 reads SGHNT; CDR2 reads YYREEE (reference sequence). Between the trimmed V and J ends, which lost 0 bases and 2 bases, there was a span of 6 bases. Data came from immunoSEQ multiplex PCR; TCRdb stores just in-frame clones and leaves some out. The sample lists some 43,000 clones, 75% to 85% occurring once. V and J are TRBV5-4 and TRBJ2-7; D gene ambiguous. The input for sequencing was peripheral blood, taken from a patient treated with radiotherapy plus ipilimumab. The sequence was obtained from a human donor with non-small cell lung cancer who had stable disease on radiotherapy plus ipilimumab. This CDR3 is CASSLGHPYEQYF. Here the CDR3 DNA reads TGTGCCAGCAGCTTGGGACACCCCTACGAGCAGTACTTC.